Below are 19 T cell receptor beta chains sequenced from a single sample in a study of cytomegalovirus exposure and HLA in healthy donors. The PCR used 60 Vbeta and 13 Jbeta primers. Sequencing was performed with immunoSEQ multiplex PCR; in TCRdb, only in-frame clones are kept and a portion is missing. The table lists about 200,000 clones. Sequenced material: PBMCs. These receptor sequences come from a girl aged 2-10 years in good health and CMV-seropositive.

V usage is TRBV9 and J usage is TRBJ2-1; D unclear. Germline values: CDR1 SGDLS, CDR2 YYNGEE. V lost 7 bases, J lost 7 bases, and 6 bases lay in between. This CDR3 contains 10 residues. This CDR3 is CASSGNEQFF. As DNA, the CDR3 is TGTGCCAGCTCCGGGAATGAGCAGTTCTTC. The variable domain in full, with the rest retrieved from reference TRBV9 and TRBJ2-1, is DSGVTQTPKHLITATGQRVTLRCSPRSGDLSVYWYQQSLDQGLQFLIQYYNGEERAKGNILERFSAQQFPDLHSELNLSSLELGDSALYFCASSGNEQFFGPGTRLTVL.

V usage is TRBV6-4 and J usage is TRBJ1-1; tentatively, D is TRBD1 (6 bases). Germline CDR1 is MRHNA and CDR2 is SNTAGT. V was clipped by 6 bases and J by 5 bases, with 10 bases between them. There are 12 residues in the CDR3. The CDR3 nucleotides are TGTGCCAGCAGAGGGACACCAACTGAAGCTTTCTTT. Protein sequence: CASRGTPTEAFF.

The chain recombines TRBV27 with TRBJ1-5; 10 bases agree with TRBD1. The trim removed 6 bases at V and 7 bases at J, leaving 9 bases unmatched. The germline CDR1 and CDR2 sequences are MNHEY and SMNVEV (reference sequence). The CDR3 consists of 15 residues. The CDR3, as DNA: TGTGCCAGCAGCCCTGGGGTGACAGGGGGCCAGCCCCAGCATTTT. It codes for CASSPGVTGGQPQHF.

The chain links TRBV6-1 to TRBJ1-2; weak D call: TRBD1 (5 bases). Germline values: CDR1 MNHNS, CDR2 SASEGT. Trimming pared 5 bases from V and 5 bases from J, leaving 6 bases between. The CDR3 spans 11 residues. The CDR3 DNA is TGTGCCAGCAGTTCAGGGTATGGCTACACCTTC. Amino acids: CASSSGYGYTF.

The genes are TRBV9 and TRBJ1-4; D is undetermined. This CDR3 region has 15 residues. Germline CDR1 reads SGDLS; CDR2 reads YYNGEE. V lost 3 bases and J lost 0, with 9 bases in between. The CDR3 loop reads CASSGEGATNEKLFF. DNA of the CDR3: TGTGCCAGCAGCGGCGAGGGTGCAACTAATGAAAAACTGTTTTTT.

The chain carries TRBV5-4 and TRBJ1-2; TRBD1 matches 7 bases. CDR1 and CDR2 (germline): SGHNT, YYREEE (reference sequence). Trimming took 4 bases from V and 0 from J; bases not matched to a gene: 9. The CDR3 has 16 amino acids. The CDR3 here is CASSLFGTAPNYGYTF. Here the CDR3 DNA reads TGTGCCAGCAGCCTTTTTGGGACAGCACCTAACTATGGCTACACCTTC.

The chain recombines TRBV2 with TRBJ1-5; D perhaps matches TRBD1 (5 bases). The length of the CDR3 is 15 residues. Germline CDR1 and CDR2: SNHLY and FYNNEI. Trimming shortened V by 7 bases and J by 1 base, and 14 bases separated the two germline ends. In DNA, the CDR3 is TGTGCCAGCAAAGGGGAGGGGAGGAGCAATCAGCCCCAGCATTTT. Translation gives CASKGEGRSNQPQHF.

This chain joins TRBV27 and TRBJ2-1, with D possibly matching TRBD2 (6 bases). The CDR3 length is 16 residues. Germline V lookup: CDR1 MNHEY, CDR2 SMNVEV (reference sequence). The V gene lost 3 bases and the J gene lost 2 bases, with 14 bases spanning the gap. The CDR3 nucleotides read TGTGCCAGCAGTTTTAACGAGGCGGGGACCTACAATGAGCAGTTCTTC. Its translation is CASSFNEAGTYNEQFF.

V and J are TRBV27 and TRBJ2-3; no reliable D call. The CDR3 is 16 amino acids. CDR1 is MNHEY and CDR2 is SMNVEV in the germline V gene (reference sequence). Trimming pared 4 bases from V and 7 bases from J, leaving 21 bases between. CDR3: CASSSPLRETTHTQYF. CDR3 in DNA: TGTGCCAGCAGTTCCCCCCTACGAGAAACCACCCATACGCAGTATTTT.

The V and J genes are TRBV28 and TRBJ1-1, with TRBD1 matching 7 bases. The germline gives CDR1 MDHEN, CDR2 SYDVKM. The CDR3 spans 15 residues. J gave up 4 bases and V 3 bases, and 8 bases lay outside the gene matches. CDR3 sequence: CASSFRRGRGTEAFF. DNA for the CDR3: TGTGCCAGCAGTTTCAGAAGGGGGCGCGGCACTGAAGCTTTCTTT.

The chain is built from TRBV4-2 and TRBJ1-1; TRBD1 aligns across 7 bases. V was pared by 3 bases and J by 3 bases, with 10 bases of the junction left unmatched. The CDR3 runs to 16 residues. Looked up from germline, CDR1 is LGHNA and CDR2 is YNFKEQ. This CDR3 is CASSHDKDRLYTEAFF. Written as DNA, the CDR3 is TGTGCCAGCAGCCATGATAAGGACAGGTTATACACTGAAGCTTTCTTT.

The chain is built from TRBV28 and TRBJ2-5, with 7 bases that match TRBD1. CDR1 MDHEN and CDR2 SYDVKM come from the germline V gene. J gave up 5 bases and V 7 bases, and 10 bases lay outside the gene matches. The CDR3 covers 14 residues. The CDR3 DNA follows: TGTGCCAGCATCGAAAGGGGGCGCGGGGAGACCCAGTACTTC. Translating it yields CASIERGRGETQYF.

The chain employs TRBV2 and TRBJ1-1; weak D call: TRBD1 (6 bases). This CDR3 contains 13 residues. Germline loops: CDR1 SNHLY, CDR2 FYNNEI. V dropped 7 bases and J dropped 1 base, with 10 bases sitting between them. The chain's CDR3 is CASNYRENTEAFF. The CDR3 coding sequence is TGTGCCAGCAATTACAGGGAGAACACTGAAGCTTTCTTT.

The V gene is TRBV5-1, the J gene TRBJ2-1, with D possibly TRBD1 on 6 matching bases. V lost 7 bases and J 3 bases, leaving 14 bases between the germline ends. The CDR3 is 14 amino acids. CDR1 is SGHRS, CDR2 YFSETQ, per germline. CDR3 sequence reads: CASRLQGNYNEQFF. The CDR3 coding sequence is TGCGCCAGCCGGTTACAGGGTAACTACAATGAGCAGTTCTTC.

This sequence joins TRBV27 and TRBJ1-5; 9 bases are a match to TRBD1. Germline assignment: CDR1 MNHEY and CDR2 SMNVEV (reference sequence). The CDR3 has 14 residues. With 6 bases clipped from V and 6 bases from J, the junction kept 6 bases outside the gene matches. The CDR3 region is CASRLTGGGQPQHF. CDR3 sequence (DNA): TGTGCCAGCAGACTCACAGGGGGCGGTCAGCCCCAGCATTTT.

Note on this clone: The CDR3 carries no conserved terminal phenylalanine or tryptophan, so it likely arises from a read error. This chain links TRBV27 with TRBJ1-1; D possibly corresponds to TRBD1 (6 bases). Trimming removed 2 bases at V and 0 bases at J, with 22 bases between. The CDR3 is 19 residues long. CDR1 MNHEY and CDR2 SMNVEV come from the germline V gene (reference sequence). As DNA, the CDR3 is TGTGCCAGCAGTTTACTAGACAGGATCCTGATCCTCATGAACACTGAAGCTTTCCTT. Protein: CASSLLDRILILMNTEAFL.

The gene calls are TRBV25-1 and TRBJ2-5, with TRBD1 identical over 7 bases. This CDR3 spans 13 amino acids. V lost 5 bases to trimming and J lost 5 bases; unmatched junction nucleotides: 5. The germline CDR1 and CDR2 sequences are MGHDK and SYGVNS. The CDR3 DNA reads TGTGCCAGCAGTCGAGGGGGCCGGGAGACCCAGTACTTC. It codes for CASSRGGRETQYF. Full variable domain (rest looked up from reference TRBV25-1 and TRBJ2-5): EADIYQTPRYLVIGTGKKITLECSQTMGHDKMYWYQQDPGMELHLIHYSYGVNSTEKGDLSSESTVSRIRTEHFPLTLESARPSHTSQYLCASSRGGRETQYFGPGTRLLVL.

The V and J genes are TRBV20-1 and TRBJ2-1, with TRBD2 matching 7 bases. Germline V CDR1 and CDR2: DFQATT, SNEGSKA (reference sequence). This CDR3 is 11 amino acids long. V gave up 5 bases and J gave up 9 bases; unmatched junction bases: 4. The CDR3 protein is CSARGRGEQFF. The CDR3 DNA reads TGCAGTGCTCGGGGGAGGGGTGAGCAGTTCTTC.

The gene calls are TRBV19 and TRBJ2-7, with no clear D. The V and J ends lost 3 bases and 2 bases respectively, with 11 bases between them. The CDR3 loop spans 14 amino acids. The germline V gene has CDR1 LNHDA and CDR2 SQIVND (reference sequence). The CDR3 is CASSMSRTAYEQYF. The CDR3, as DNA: TGTGCCAGTAGTATGTCCAGAACAGCCTACGAGCAGTACTTC.